This T cell receptor beta chain comes out of a study of control samples from healthy donors and cancer patients. CDR1 is LGHDT, CDR2 YNNKEL, per germline (reference sequence). The trim removed 4 bases at V and 5 bases at J, leaving 10 bases unmatched. This CDR3 comprises 16 residues. Assay used: immunoSEQ multiplex PCR; TCRdb lists only in-frame clones, some missing. The top ten hold 10% to 15% of the sample, which has over 200,000 clones, more than 65% seen once. This clone appeared a single time. This sequence originates from a woman aged 60 to 75 with lung cancer. The material sequenced was PBMCs. V and J are TRBV3-1 (or the pseudogene TRBV3-2) and TRBJ2-2; 7 bases are a match to TRBD1. CDR3 sequence: CASSRGTAAGTGELFF. In DNA, the CDR3 is TGTGCCAGCAGCCGAGGGACAGCCGCTGGGACCGGGGAGCTGTTTTTT.